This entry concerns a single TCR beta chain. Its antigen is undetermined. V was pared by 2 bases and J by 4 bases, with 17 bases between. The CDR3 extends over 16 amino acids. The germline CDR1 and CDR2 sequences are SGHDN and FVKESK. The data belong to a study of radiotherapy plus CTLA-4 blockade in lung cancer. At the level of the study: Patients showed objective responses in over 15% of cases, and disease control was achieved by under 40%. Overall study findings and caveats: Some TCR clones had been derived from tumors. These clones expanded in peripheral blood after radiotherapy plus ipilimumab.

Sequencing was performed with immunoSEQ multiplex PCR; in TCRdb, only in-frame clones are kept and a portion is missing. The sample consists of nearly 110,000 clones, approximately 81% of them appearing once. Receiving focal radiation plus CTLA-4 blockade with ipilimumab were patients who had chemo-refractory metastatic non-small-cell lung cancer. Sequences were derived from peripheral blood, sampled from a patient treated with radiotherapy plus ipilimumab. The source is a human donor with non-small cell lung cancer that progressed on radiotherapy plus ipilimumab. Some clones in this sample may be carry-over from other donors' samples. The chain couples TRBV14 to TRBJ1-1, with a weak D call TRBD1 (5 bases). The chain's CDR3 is CASSQRPTGGGTEAFF. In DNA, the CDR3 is TGTGCCAGCAGCCAAAGGCCCACGGGGGGGGGCACTGAAGCTTTCTTT.